These 18 T cell receptor beta chains were all obtained from the same sample, sequenced in a study of cytomegalovirus exposure and HLA in healthy donors (dated by TCRdb to about 2017). Library preparation employed the immunoSEQ multiplex PCR assay. For the multiplex PCR, a mixture combining 60 forward primers for TCR Vbeta segments and 13 reverse primers for TCR Jbeta segments was used. TCRdb stores this immuneACCESS table with in-frame sequences only. Part of the clones is absent; in the studies checked, under half of the shortfall reflects unresolved V genes, and no reason is known for the rest. The sample table records more than 95,000 clones; around 82% of these occur just once. Roughly 11% of the sample lies in the top ten. The source material was PBMCs. The receptors shown here come from a man between 25 and 39 years old in good health and CMV-seropositive.

The rearrangement joins TRBV11-2 to TRBJ2-4; weak D call: TRBD1 (5 bases). Germline CDR1 SGHAT, CDR2 FQNNGV. V was clipped by 1 base and J by 4 bases, with 8 bases between them. This CDR3 has 14 residues. CDR3 region: CASSLAGPKNIQYF. For the CDR3, the DNA is TGTGCCAGCAGCTTAGCAGGGCCTAAAAACATTCAGTACTTC. Combining the CDR3 with reference TRBV11-2 and TRBJ2-4 gives the whole variable domain EAGVAQSPRYKIIEKRQSVAFWCNPISGHATLYWYQQILGQGPKLLIQFQNNGVVDDSQLPKDRFSAERLKGVDSTLKIQPAKLEDSAVYLCASSLAGPKNIQYFGAGTRLSVL.

This clone is a singleton in its sample. The chain uses TRBV10-3 and TRBJ1-5; D is perhaps TRBD1 (6 bases). The CDR3 consists of 13 residues. V lost 10 bases to trimming and J lost 2 bases, with 12 bases between them. Germline CDR1 and CDR2: ENHRY and SYGVKD. In nucleotides, the CDR3 is TGTGCCACCAGGGGCAGAGGCAATCAGCCCCAGCATTTT. Its protein product is CATRGRGNQPQHF.

This clone was detected only a few times. The chain combines TRBV18 with TRBJ2-7; 12 bases are a match to TRBD2. Germline V CDR1 and CDR2: KGHSH, LQKENI. V shed 2 bases, J shed 5 bases, and the junction held 7 bases outside the gene matches. The CDR3 runs 16 residues. The CDR3 protein is CASSPISLAGGDEQYF. The CDR3 nucleotides are TGTGCCAGCTCACCAATTTCACTAGCGGGAGGAGACGAGCAGTACTTC.

This rearrangement joins TRBV13 to TRBJ2-1; no reliable D call. The CDR3 is 13 amino acids. Germline CDR1 and CDR2: PRHDT and FYEKMQ (reference sequence). V lost 2 bases and J lost 4, with 6 bases in between. Written as DNA, the CDR3 is TGTGCCAGCAGCTTAATCGGTTACAATGAGCAGTTCTTC. Translating gives CASSLIGYNEQFF. Drawing the rest from reference TRBV13 and TRBJ2-1, the complete variable domain is AAGVIQSPRHLIKEKRETATLKCYPIPRHDTVYWYQQGPGQDPQFLISFYEKMQSDKGSIPDRFSAQQFSDYHSELNMSSLELGDSALYFCASSLIGYNEQFFGPGTRLTVL.

This clone was seen a single time. The V gene is TRBV27, the J gene TRBJ1-1, with no clear D. V lost 3 bases and J lost 3, with 14 bases in between. The CDR3 runs to 15 residues. Germline loops: CDR1 MNHEY, CDR2 SMNVEV (reference sequence). CDR3 DNA sequence: TGTGCCAGCAGTTTCAACGGGCGCGGGGACACTGAAGCTTTCTTT. It yields the protein CASSFNGRGDTEAFF.

This rearrangement joins TRBV29-1 to TRBJ1-2; 8 bases agree with TRBD1. Germline CDR1 and CDR2: SQVTM and ANQGSEA. This CDR3 spans 18 amino acids. The V and J ends lost 0 bases and 0 bases, in that order; junction bases with no gene match: 12. This chain's CDR3 is CSVEDPEDREGANYGYTF. For the CDR3, the DNA is TGCAGCGTTGAAGACCCGGAGGACAGGGAGGGGGCTAACTATGGCTACACCTTC.

This chain uses TRBV5-1 with TRBJ2-4, with TRBD2 matching 12 bases. V shed 4 bases, J shed 8 bases, and the junction held 16 bases outside the gene matches. CDR1 and CDR2 from the germline V gene are SGHRS and YFSETQ. The CDR3 extends over 18 amino acids. CDR3 nucleotides: TGCGCCAGCAGCAATAAGGCGTCTAGCGGGGGGGTCAGGGACATTCAGTACTTC. Its protein is CASSNKASSGGVRDIQYF.

This clone was picked up one time. The rearrangement joins TRBV4-3 to TRBJ2-7; TRBD2 matches at 11 bases. The CDR3 runs to 18 residues. V shed 0 bases, J shed 0 bases, and the junction held 7 bases outside the gene matches. The germline gives CDR1 LGHNA, CDR2 YSLEER. CDR3 loop: CASSQDLGTSGSSYEQYF. The CDR3 nucleotides are TGCGCCAGCAGCCAAGATTTAGGGACTAGCGGAAGCTCCTACGAGCAGTACTTC.

This clone was detected once. V gene TRBV4-3 combines with J gene TRBJ2-5; D is possibly TRBD1 (6 bases). This CDR3 region has 15 residues. Germline values: CDR1 LGHNA, CDR2 YSLEER. V lost 5 bases to trimming and J lost 3 bases, with 16 bases between them. CDR3 sequence reads: CASSSYRENKETQYF. The CDR3 DNA follows: TGCGCCAGCAGCTCTTACAGGGAAAACAAAGAGACCCAGTACTTC.

This clone was recorded only once. The chain links TRBV11-2 to TRBJ2-6; D possibly corresponds to TRBD1 (6 bases). V dropped 9 bases and J dropped 0 bases, with 21 bases sitting between them. From germline, CDR1 is SGHAT and CDR2 FQNNGV. CDR3 length: 18 residues. This CDR3 is CASRTPGAFSSGANVLTF. The DNA for the CDR3 is TGTGCCAGTAGGACCCCAGGGGCGTTTAGCTCTGGGGCCAACGTCCTGACTTTC.

This clone was seen more than once but under ten times. V gene TRBV28 combines with J gene TRBJ2-1, with D tentatively TRBD2 (7 bases). The CDR3 totals 16 residues. The germline gives CDR1 MDHEN, CDR2 SYDVKM. The germline V and J ends were trimmed by 5 bases and 10 bases, with 24 bases remaining between them. This CDR3 is CASSRGGTTTFGEQFF. The CDR3 coding sequence is TGTGCCAGCAGTAGAGGGGGGACTACCACCTTCGGGGAGCAGTTCTTC.

This chain connects TRBV4-1 to TRBJ1-2; D perhaps matches TRBD1 (6 bases). V lost 1 base and J 6 bases, leaving 15 bases between the germline ends. CDR1 and CDR2 from the germline V gene are MGHRA and YSYEKL. This CDR3 spans 15 amino acids. CDR3 bases: TGCGCCAGCAGCCAAGGGGCCCTAACAGGGAATGGCTACACCTTC. Translating it yields CASSQGALTGNGYTF.

The chain uses TRBV6-4 and TRBJ1-5; TRBD1 agrees at 7 bases. J was trimmed by 4 bases and V by 6 bases; bases with no gene match: 9. Germline V lookup: CDR1 MRHNA, CDR2 SNTAGT. The CDR3 is made up of 15 amino acids. Here the CDR3 DNA reads TGTGCCAGCAGCCAATCGGGACAGCTAAATCAGCCCCAGCATTTT. It is translated as CASSQSGQLNQPQHF.

This chain connects TRBV2 to TRBJ2-2; D may be TRBD2 (6 bases). V shed 4 bases and J shed 2 bases, with 11 bases lying between them. This CDR3 region has 15 residues. CDR1 and CDR2 from the germline V gene are SNHLY and FYNNEI. CDR3 in amino acids: CASSVADSNTGELFF. CDR3 DNA: TGTGCCAGCAGTGTAGCGGACTCTAACACCGGGGAGCTGTTTTTT.

V is TRBV7-8 and J is TRBJ1-3; D may be TRBD1 (6 bases). CDR1 is SGHVS, CDR2 FQNEAQ, per germline. V lost 5 bases and J 0 bases, leaving 14 bases between the germline ends. There are 16 residues in the CDR3. CDR3 sequence (DNA): TGTGCCAGCAGCCCCCCGGACAGATACTCTGGAAACACCATATATTTT. Translation: CASSPPDRYSGNTIYF.

This chain joins TRBV2 and TRBJ2-7, with TRBD2 identical over 9 bases. There are 17 residues in the CDR3. V was clipped by 3 bases and J by 4 bases; unmatched bases: 13. Germline V lookup: CDR1 SNHLY, CDR2 FYNNEI. The chain's CDR3 is CASSEVGLTSGLYEQYF. CDR3 DNA: TGTGCCAGCAGTGAGGTTGGGTTAACTAGCGGGCTGTACGAGCAGTACTTC.

This rearrangement joins TRBV13 to TRBJ2-7; D is ambiguous. CDR1 is PRHDT and CDR2 is FYEKMQ in the germline V gene (reference sequence). The CDR3 has 14 residues. Trimming removed 7 bases from V and 3 bases from J, with 16 bases in between. The CDR3 region is CASTKSPRVYEQYF. CDR3 sequence (DNA): TGTGCCAGCACGAAAAGCCCCCGCGTCTACGAGCAGTACTTC.

The genes are TRBV5-1 and TRBJ1-3, with D perhaps matching TRBD1 (6 bases). This CDR3 has 16 residues. The germline V and J ends were trimmed by 2 bases and 2 bases, with 14 bases remaining between them. Germline CDR1 SGHRS, CDR2 YFSETQ. The CDR3 coding sequence is TGCGCCAGCAGCTTAGCAGGGGATTTGGCTGGAAACACCATATATTTT. Its translation is CASSLAGDLAGNTIYF.